This T cell receptor beta chain was found in a study of T cell responses to AZD1222 COVID-19 vaccine. Clones were sequenced by immunoSEQ multiplex PCR, and TCRdb holds only the in-frame ones, with some missing. Here the sample spans around 84,000 clones, roughly 88% being singletons. Findings and limits, study-wide: Following two doses of AZD1222, Spike-specific TCR breadth and depth rose. The number of AZD1222 recipients seropositive at baseline was only six. The donors showed a predominance of white British ancestry and of females, with possible underestimation of clonal diversity. Across the whole spike, CD4 TCRs peaked at regions 160-218 and 743-854.

Remarks on this clone: What it binds is unknown.

Sequences were derived from peripheral blood, sampled on day 0 of AZD1222 vaccination. This TCR was sampled from an adult in good health.

The CDR3 protein is CASSLSGTIKPIQETQYF. Here the CDR3 DNA reads TGTGCCAGCAGCTTATCCGGGACTATCAAACCGATACAAGAGACCCAGTACTTC. The V call is TRBV5-6, the J call TRBJ2-5; 7 nucleotides match TRBD2. Per germline, CDR1 SGHDT and CDR2 YYEEEE. There are 18 residues in the CDR3. The V gene end was trimmed by 2 bases and the J gene end by 2 bases; junction bases not matched to a gene: 15.